Below are 16 T cell receptor beta chains sequenced from a single sample in a study of T cell repertoires in cytomegalovirus infection. TCRdb reprocessed the reads via MiXCR and lists one record per CDR3 protein. Of 450,000 to 600,000 distinct CDR3 sequences detected, approximately 10% appear once; the ten largest clones hold roughly 10%. Sequenced sample: PBMCs. Receptor source: a human donor in good health (CMV status not recorded). Some clones in this sample may be carry-over from other donors' samples.

This clonotype was recorded at least ten times. This sequence joins TRBV7-6 and TRBJ2-7; TRBD2 might be the D (5 bases). Trimming cost V 3 bases and J 3 bases, with 9 bases left between them. The germline CDR1 and CDR2 sequences are SGHVS and FNYEAQ. The CDR3 covers 13 residues. The CDR3 DNA reads TGTGCCAGCAGCTTGTTCGGGGACTACGAGCAGTACTTC. It codes for CASSLFGDYEQYF.

The V gene is TRBV20-1, the J gene TRBJ2-3, with TRBD2 identical over 12 bases. This CDR3 has 15 residues. CDR1 is DFQATT and CDR2 is SNEGSKA in the germline V gene (reference sequence). J gave up 2 bases and V 4 bases, and 4 bases lay outside the gene matches. Written as DNA, the CDR3 is TGCAGTGCTACCGGACTAGCGGGAAACACAGATACGCAGTATTTT. It yields the protein CSATGLAGNTDTQYF.

This clonotype was seen only a few times. The V gene is TRBV14, the J gene TRBJ2-5; the match to TRBD2 covers 9 bases. CDR3 size: 14 residues. The V and J ends lost 4 bases and 4 bases, in that order; junction bases with no gene match: 4. The germline V gene encodes CDR1 SGHDN and CDR2 FVKESK. The CDR3 DNA is TGTGCCAGCAGCCTAGCGGGAGCAAGAGAGACCCAGTACTTC. Its protein is CASSLAGARETQYF.

This clonotype has only a few counts. V gene TRBV6-1 combines with J gene TRBJ1-2; D might be TRBD1 (5 bases). Trimming took off 1 base at V and 8 bases at J, with 8 bases between the two ends. Germline V gene data show CDR1 as MNHNS and CDR2 as SASEGT. The CDR3 runs to 12 residues. The DNA of the CDR3 is TGTGCCAGCAGTGAAGAGAGGGACGGCTACACCTTC. Protein: CASSEERDGYTF.

This clonotype was counted a few times. The CDR3 bases are TGCAGTGCTAGACTTGGGACAGTGAGGGAGTATGGCTACACCTTC. It specifies CSARLGTVREYGYTF. The chain carries TRBV20-1 and TRBJ1-2; 7 nucleotides line up with TRBD1. The CDR3 has 15 amino acids. Germline values: CDR1 DFQATT, CDR2 SNEGSKA (reference sequence). The V segment lost 2 bases and the J segment 5 bases; nucleotides outside the gene matches: 11.

The chain uses TRBV12-3 or TRBV12-4 and TRBJ2-1, with 8 bases that match TRBD1. J was trimmed by 5 bases and V by 5 bases; bases with no gene match: 5. This CDR3 has 14 residues. CDR3 protein: CASSAPTGDNEQFF. The CDR3 region has the DNA TGTGCCAGCAGTGCGCCGACAGGGGACAATGAGCAGTTCTTC.

The chain is built from TRBV18 and TRBJ2-3; D gene unclear. Germline CDR1 KGHSH, CDR2 LQKENI. Trimming pared 2 bases from V and 10 bases from J, leaving 22 bases between. The CDR3 extends over 16 amino acids. The CDR3 DNA is TGTGCCAGCTCACCAATGGCTACCTCCTTGAGCGATTCGCAGTATTTT. Amino acid sequence: CASSPMATSLSDSQYF.

In regard to this clonotype: The CDR3 end shows no conserved phenylalanine or tryptophan, and so a read error is likely. The J gene is TRBJ1-1, the V gene TRBV7-6, with D tentatively TRBD1 (6 bases). The CDR3 has 16 residues. The germline gives CDR1 SGHVS, CDR2 FNYEAQ. As DNA, the CDR3 is TGTGCCGGCAGCTTAGAAGGGGGGACGGGACACACTGAAGCTTTCTCT. This encodes CAGSLEGGTGHTEAFS.

The chain is built from TRBV20-1 and TRBJ2-1; 12 bases match TRBD2. V shed 3 bases, J shed 0 bases, and the junction held 6 bases outside the gene matches. Germline V lookup: CDR1 DFQATT, CDR2 SNEGSKA (reference sequence). CDR3 length equals 17 residues. The CDR3 here is CSASRTSGDSSYNEQFF. As DNA, the CDR3 is TGCAGTGCTAGTAGGACTAGCGGGGATAGCTCCTACAATGAGCAGTTCTTC.

This clonotype was seen at least ten times. The chain recombines TRBV10-3 with TRBJ2-1; 7 bases map to TRBD1. The V segment lost 0 bases and the J segment 8 bases; nucleotides outside the gene matches: 4. The length of the CDR3 is 14 residues. The V gene's germline CDR1 is ENHRY and CDR2 SYGVKD. The CDR3 here is CAISESRQGHEQFF. In DNA, the CDR3 is TGTGCCATCAGTGAGTCCCGACAGGGCCATGAGCAGTTCTTC.

This clonotype has at least ten counts. The chain employs TRBV19 and TRBJ1-5, with no clear D. V lost 3 bases and J lost 5, with 11 bases in between. The CDR3 is 14 amino acids. Germline values: CDR1 LNHDA, CDR2 SQIVND (reference sequence). The DNA for the CDR3 is TGTGCCAGTAGTATGAAGAGTTGGCATCAGCCCCAGCATTTT. Translating gives CASSMKSWHQPQHF. The whole variable domain, remainder taken from reference TRBV19 and TRBJ1-5, is DGGITQSPKYLFRKEGQNVTLSCEQNLNHDAMYWYRQDPGQGLRLIYYSQIVNDFQKGDIAEGYSVSREKKESFPLTVTSAQKNPTAFYLCASSMKSWHQPQHFGDGTRLSIL.

This clonotype appeared many times. As DNA, the CDR3 is TGCAGTGCTAGAGCGACAGCTAATCAGCCCCAGCATTTT. Translating gives CSARATANQPQHF. V usage is TRBV20-1 and J usage is TRBJ1-5; D is perhaps TRBD1 (5 bases). Germline V lookup: CDR1 DFQATT, CDR2 SNEGSKA (reference sequence). The CDR3 consists of 13 residues. Trimming stripped 1 base from V and 4 bases from J, with 8 bases between.

This clonotype was detected a few times. This chain connects TRBV20-1 to TRBJ1-5; D gene uncertain. The V gene lost 6 bases and the J gene lost 4 bases, with 10 bases spanning the gap. The germline V gene has CDR1 DFQATT and CDR2 SNEGSKA (reference sequence). CDR3 length equals 12 residues. The CDR3 reads CSANDANQPQHF. The CDR3 DNA is TGCAGTGCAAACGACGCAAATCAGCCCCAGCATTTT.

With respect to this clonotype: Since a much larger clone is just one base distant, this may be a read error. The V call is TRBV19, the J call TRBJ1-5; 9 bases are a match to TRBD1. Per the germline V gene, CDR1 is LNHDA and CDR2 is SQIVND (reference sequence). The CDR3 has 14 residues. DNA of the CDR3: TGTGTCAGTAGTATGACAGGGGGGTTTCAGCCCCAGCATTTT. Its translation is CVSSMTGGFQPQHF.

The sample holds many counts of this clonotype. The chain carries TRBV7-8 and TRBJ2-5; D may be TRBD1 (5 bases). V dropped 5 bases and J dropped 5 bases, with 18 bases sitting between them. Looked up from germline, CDR1 is SGHVS and CDR2 is FQNEAQ. This CDR3 region has 15 residues. The CDR3 protein is CASSPRKGLGETQYF. The CDR3 nucleotides read TGTGCCAGCAGCCCCCGTAAGGGGCTAGGGGAGACCCAGTACTTC.

As DNA, the CDR3 is TGCAGTGCTAGGGTCGGCCACGTGGAGCAGTTCTTC. Translated, it gives CSARVGHVEQFF. The V call is TRBV20-1, the J call TRBJ2-1; D uncertain. V shed 3 bases and J shed 10 bases, with 13 bases lying between them. Germline CDR1 DFQATT, CDR2 SNEGSKA (reference sequence). The CDR3 runs 12 residues.